These 15 T cell receptor beta chains were all obtained from the same sample, sequenced in a study of T cell responses to AZD1222 COVID-19 vaccine. Method: immunoSEQ multiplex PCR; TCRdb's copy keeps in-frame clones and lacks some. The sample consists of roughly 190,000 clones, approximately 95% of them appearing once. Sequenced here: peripheral blood, sampled on day 0 of AZD1222 vaccination. Receptor source: an adult in good health.

V usage is TRBV19 and J usage is TRBJ2-7; perhaps D is TRBD1 or TRBD2 (5 bases each). CDR1 LNHDA and CDR2 SQIVND come from the germline V gene (reference sequence). The CDR3 contains 14 residues. The V and J ends lost 8 bases and 1 base respectively, with 15 bases between them. CDR3 amino acids: CASALGAVSYEQYF. The CDR3 DNA is TGTGCCAGTGCGCTCGGGGCAGTTTCCTACGAGCAGTACTTC.

The chain combines TRBV7-2 with TRBJ2-1; possible D gene TRBD1, 5 bases. Trimming removed 1 base from V and 9 bases from J, with 16 bases in between. Germline V CDR1 and CDR2: SGHTA, FQGNSA. The CDR3 extends over 15 amino acids. The CDR3 DNA sequence: TGTGCCAGCAGCTTAGTGCTCCAGGGTGCAACTGAGCAGTTCTTC. Its translation: CASSLVLQGATEQFF.

The chain recombines TRBV3-1 (or the pseudogene TRBV3-2) with TRBJ1-1, with TRBD1 matching over 10 bases. The CDR3 contains 16 residues. Germline CDR1 is LGHDT and CDR2 is YNNKEL (reference sequence). V shed 4 bases, J shed 2 bases, and the junction held 7 bases outside the gene matches. The CDR3 sequence is CASSLGGTGVNTEAFF. The CDR3 bases are TGTGCCAGCAGCCTAGGGGGGACAGGGGTTAACACTGAAGCTTTCTTT.

The V call is TRBV27, the J call TRBJ1-1; no clear D. The CDR3 sequence is 15 residues long. Per the germline V gene, CDR1 is MNHEY and CDR2 is SMNVEV (reference sequence). V was trimmed by 5 bases and J by 1 base, leaving 14 bases between them. CDR3 amino acids: CASSLSWQQNTEAFF. DNA of the CDR3: TGTGCCAGCAGTCTCTCCTGGCAGCAGAACACTGAAGCTTTCTTT.

The chain couples TRBV5-6 to TRBJ1-4; possibly TRBD1 for D (6 bases). This CDR3 region has 15 residues. The V and J ends lost 1 base and 2 bases respectively, with 9 bases between them. Germline loops: CDR1 SGHDT, CDR2 YYEEEE. The CDR3 bases are TGTGCCAGCAGCTTGCTTAGGGGGACTAATGAAAAACTGTTTTTT. It codes for CASSLLRGTNEKLFF.

The V and J genes are TRBV6-5 and TRBJ1-5; D might be TRBD1 (6 bases). This CDR3 has 12 amino acids. With 6 bases removed from V and 4 bases from J, the gap between germline ends came to 7 bases. Germline-derived CDR1 and CDR2 are MNHEY and SVGAGI. Written as DNA, the CDR3 is TGTGCCAGCAGAACAGGGAATCAGCCCCAGCATTTT. Translating gives CASRTGNQPQHF.

CDR3 nucleotide sequence: TGTGCCAGCAGCCTAGTGGGGGCGTACACCGGGGAGCTGTTTTTT. Protein: CASSLVGAYTGELFF. The V gene is TRBV11-2, the J gene TRBJ2-2; a weak D match, TRBD1 (6 bases). CDR1 and CDR2 (germline): SGHAT, FQNNGV. Trimming left V 5 bases short and J 3 bases short, with 13 bases between. This CDR3 comprises 15 residues.

The chain recombines TRBV6-5 with TRBJ2-5; 10 nucleotides line up with TRBD1. Germline CDR1 reads MNHEY; CDR2 reads SVGAGI. This CDR3 region has 16 residues. The junction had 9 bases not matched to a gene; V was cut back by 4 bases and J by 4 bases. CDR3 protein: CASSSPGTGEGETQYF. The CDR3 bases are TGTGCCAGCAGTTCCCCGGGGACAGGGGAAGGAGAGACCCAGTACTTC.

CDR3 sequence: CASSTLRGSYNSPLHF. The CDR3 bases are TGTGCCAGTAGTACCCTACGGGGCTCCTATAATTCACCCCTCCACTTT. V gene TRBV19 combines with J gene TRBJ1-6; no clear D gene. The CDR3 extends over 16 amino acids. Germline V CDR1 and CDR2: LNHDA, SQIVND (reference sequence). Between the trimmed V and J ends, which lost 4 bases and 0 bases, there was a span of 10 bases.

CDR3 DNA: TGCGCCAGCAGTGGGGACGCGGGGGGGTTTAATGAAAAACTGTTTTTT. Amino acid sequence: CASSGDAGGFNEKLFF. V and J are TRBV10-1 and TRBJ1-4, with D maybe TRBD1 (5 bases). Germline CDR1 and CDR2: WNHNN and SYGVQD (reference sequence). This CDR3 region has 16 residues. The V gene lost 4 bases and the J gene lost 4 bases, with 16 bases spanning the gap.

The J gene is TRBJ1-4, the V gene TRBV7-6; D is undetermined. The CDR3 is 14 amino acids. Germline lookup yields CDR1 SGHVS and CDR2 FNYEAQ. V dropped 8 bases and J dropped 2 bases, with 12 bases sitting between them. The CDR3 protein is CASGPKVTNEKLFF. The CDR3 DNA follows: TGTGCCAGCGGCCCCAAGGTCACTAATGAAAAACTGTTTTTT.

As DNA, the CDR3 is TGTGCCAGCAACCTTCACCAGAACACTGAAGCTTTCTTT. This translates into CASNLHQNTEAFF. This chain uses TRBV12-3 or TRBV12-4 with TRBJ1-1; D unresolved. This CDR3 region has 13 residues. V was shortened by 7 bases and J by 1 base, with 10 bases between the two germline ends.

The chain has TRBV6-2 or TRBV6-3 and TRBJ2-6; D remains ambiguous. Germline CDR1 reads MNHEY; CDR2 reads SVGEGT. This CDR3 comprises 13 residues. V gave up 3 bases and J gave up 4 bases, with 4 bases separating them. CDR3 residues: CASSYSGANVLTF. In DNA, the CDR3 is TGTGCCAGCAGTTATTCCGGGGCCAACGTCCTGACTTTC.

V is TRBV5-4 and J is TRBJ1-6, with TRBD1 identical over 7 bases. The ends lost 0 bases at V and 5 bases at J; junction bases unmatched: 5. This CDR3 contains 16 residues. Looked up from germline, CDR1 is SGHNT and CDR2 is YYREEE (reference sequence). CDR3 sequence (DNA): TGTGCCAGCAGCTTGGCGGCAGGGGGAAATAATTCACCCCTCCACTTT. Translating it yields CASSLAAGGNNSPLHF.

The CDR3 reads CASSAVTGPGTGYTF. CDR3 DNA sequence: TGTGCCAGCAGCGCAGTGACAGGACCTGGGACTGGCTACACCTTC. The chain carries TRBV9 and TRBJ1-2, with D perhaps TRBD1 (6 bases). Germline V gene data show CDR1 as SGDLS and CDR2 as YYNGEE. The germline V and J ends were trimmed by 3 bases and 7 bases, with 19 bases remaining between them. This CDR3 contains 15 residues.